The 18 T cell receptor beta chains reported below all come from one sample, sequenced in a study of blood T cell repertoires in COVID-19. TCRdb keeps only in-frame clones here, not all; method: immunoSEQ multiplex PCR. The repertoire has around 200,000 clones, roughly three quarters of them found once; the top ten carry 6%. Sequencing was performed on peripheral blood. The receptors originated from a woman in her thirties or forties with COVID-19, enrolled during active disease.

The CDR3 reads CASSQDTTGTGELFF. CDR3 sequence (DNA): TGTGCCAGCAGCCAAGATACTACAGGGACCGGGGAGCTGTTTTTT. The chain has TRBV3-1 (or the pseudogene TRBV3-2) and TRBJ2-2; D may be TRBD1 (6 bases). The V and J ends lost 0 bases and 5 bases respectively, with 10 bases between them. The germline gives CDR1 LGHDT, CDR2 YNNKEL (reference sequence). CDR3 size: 15 residues.

The J gene is TRBJ1-5, the V gene TRBV30; maybe TRBD1 (6 bases). This CDR3 region has 14 residues. Germline values: CDR1 GTSNPN, CDR2 SVGIG (reference sequence). The DNA for the CDR3 is TGTGCGCATTCCGGGACACACAGCAATCAGCCCCAGCATTTT. Its protein product is CAHSGTHSNQPQHF.

This clone was observed a few times. The gene calls are TRBV6-5 and TRBJ1-5, with a tentative D call TRBD1 (6 bases). The CDR3 runs to 13 residues. V lost 4 bases and J 7 bases, leaving 11 bases between the germline ends. CDR1 MNHEY and CDR2 SVGAGI come from the germline V gene. CDR3 region: CASSLQGRQPQHF. In nucleotides, the CDR3 is TGTGCCAGCAGTTTACAGGGACGGCAGCCCCAGCATTTT.

V usage is TRBV6-5 and J usage is TRBJ2-7; D is perhaps TRBD1 (6 bases). CDR1 and CDR2 from the germline V gene are MNHEY and SVGAGI. Trimming took 4 bases from V and 5 from J, leaving 18 bases between them. CDR3 size: 15 residues. CDR3 residues: CASSSPWGLRNEQYF. DNA for the CDR3: TGTGCCAGCAGTTCGCCCTGGGGGCTAAGGAACGAGCAGTACTTC.

The CDR3 loop is CASRGTGINSPLHF. The CDR3 DNA is TGTGCCAGCAGGGGGACAGGGATTAATTCACCCCTCCACTTT. The chain couples TRBV2 to TRBJ1-6; 9 bases line up with TRBD1. This CDR3 spans 14 amino acids. CDR1 SNHLY and CDR2 FYNNEI come from the germline V gene. Losses at the gene ends were 6 bases for V and 6 bases for J; bases not matched to a gene: 3.

A few counts support this clone. This chain links TRBV30 with TRBJ2-3, with 8 bases aligning to TRBD1. The CDR3 length is 14 residues. In germline, CDR1 is GTSNPN, CDR2 SVGIG (reference sequence). Trimming took 2 bases from V and 5 from J; bases not matched to a gene: 6. Written as DNA, the CDR3 is TGTGCCTGGAGTCGACAGGGGCAAGGAGATACGCAGTATTTT. Protein product: CAWSRQGQGDTQYF.

This clone appeared once. The chain carries TRBV29-1 and TRBJ2-7, with D hard to call. This CDR3 contains 13 residues. Germline V gives CDR1 SQVTM, CDR2 ANQGSEA. V was pared by 0 bases and J by 5 bases, with 11 bases between. The CDR3 protein is CSVEDVQVHEQYF. CDR3 bases: TGCAGCGTTGAAGATGTGCAGGTCCACGAGCAGTACTTC.

The V call is TRBV2, the J call TRBJ1-2; 7 bases match TRBD1. The CDR3 length is 13 residues. V was pared by 6 bases and J by 6 bases, with 7 bases of the junction left unmatched. Germline values: CDR1 SNHLY, CDR2 FYNNEI. This CDR3 is CASRRPQGDGYTF. CDR3 coding DNA: TGTGCCAGCAGGAGACCCCAGGGGGATGGCTACACCTTC.

The CDR3 loop reads CASSLELGQGLEQYF. DNA of the CDR3: TGCGCCAGCAGCTTGGAATTGGGACAGGGTCTCGAGCAGTACTTC. V usage is TRBV5-1 and J usage is TRBJ2-7; 9 bases match TRBD1. Germline CDR1 and CDR2: SGHRS and YFSETQ. V lost 0 bases and J lost 6; bases outside the gene matches: 7. This CDR3 has 15 residues.

The rearrangement joins TRBV7-2 to TRBJ1-1; no firm D call. The V end was cut by 0 bases, the J end by 1 base, with 6 bases between. This CDR3 has 14 residues. Germline assignment: CDR1 SGHTA and CDR2 FQGNSA. This chain's CDR3 is CASSLAYWNTEAFF. CDR3 DNA: TGTGCCAGCAGCTTAGCTTATTGGAACACTGAAGCTTTCTTT.

The chain couples TRBV12-5 to TRBJ2-5; possible D gene TRBD2, 7 bases. The CDR3 contains 12 residues. Germline-derived CDR1 and CDR2 are LGHNT and FRNRAP. With 8 bases removed from V and 3 bases from J, the gap between germline ends came to 10 bases. The CDR3: CASRGAEETQYF. The CDR3 bases are TGTGCTAGTCGGGGGGCGGAAGAGACCCAGTACTTC.

The chain recombines TRBV9 with TRBJ1-1; perhaps TRBD1 as D (5 bases). Trimming left V 4 bases short and J 3 bases short, with 10 bases between. Germline lookup yields CDR1 SGDLS and CDR2 YYNGEE. This CDR3 comprises 13 residues. CDR3 in amino acids: CASSRDLDTEAFF. The CDR3 nucleotides read TGTGCCAGCAGCCGGGACTTGGACACTGAAGCTTTCTTT.

The gene calls are TRBV25-1 and TRBJ1-5, with TRBD1 identical over 7 bases. Germline assignment: CDR1 MGHDK and CDR2 SYGVNS. This CDR3 comprises 14 residues. After removal of 3 bases from V and 4 bases from J, the junction contained 3 bases not matched to a gene. In DNA, the CDR3 is TGTGCCAGCAGTGAGACAGGGACAAATCAGCCCCAGCATTTT. This encodes CASSETGTNQPQHF.

The gene calls are TRBV5-4 and TRBJ1-4, with unresolved D. Trimming stripped 4 bases from V and 0 bases from J, with 4 bases between. Germline CDR1 and CDR2: SGHNT and YYREEE (reference sequence). The CDR3 spans 13 residues. CDR3 coding DNA: TGTGCCAGCAGCCTAACAACTAATGAAAAACTGTTTTTT. It is translated as CASSLTTNEKLFF.

The chain recombines TRBV19 with TRBJ2-7, with a tentative D call TRBD1 (5 bases). The CDR3 is made up of 16 amino acids. V lost 1 base and J 3 bases, leaving 16 bases between the germline ends. Germline V gene lookup returns CDR1 LNHDA and CDR2 SQIVND (reference sequence). The chain's CDR3 is CASSIGFRTGGYEQYF. As DNA, the CDR3 is TGTGCCAGTAGTATAGGCTTTAGAACAGGCGGCTACGAGCAGTACTTC.

This clone was detected ten times or more. The rearrangement joins TRBV6-4 to TRBJ2-1; tentatively, D is TRBD2 (5 bases). The CDR3 extends over 14 amino acids. Trimming took off 2 bases at V and 6 bases at J, with 11 bases between the two ends. Germline V lookup: CDR1 MRHNA, CDR2 SNTAGT. CDR3 loop: CASSDLGSINEQFF. Written as DNA, the CDR3 is TGTGCCAGCAGTGACCTAGGGAGTATCAATGAGCAGTTCTTC.

This chain connects TRBV6-5 to TRBJ1-2, with 7 nucleotides matching TRBD1. Germline V gene sequence: CDR1 MNHEY, CDR2 SVGAGI. The length of the CDR3 is 14 residues. After removal of 5 bases from V and 2 bases from J, the junction contained 5 bases not matched to a gene. The CDR3 DNA reads as TGTGCCAGCAGTCGGACAGGCGTCAACTATGGCTACACCTTC. Translation: CASSRTGVNYGYTF.

The gene calls are TRBV6-5 and TRBJ1-2; 8 bases line up with TRBD1. CDR1 is MNHEY and CDR2 is SVGAGI in the germline V gene. The CDR3 spans 16 residues. The V and J ends lost 0 bases and 5 bases, in that order; junction bases with no gene match: 8. CDR3 DNA: TGTGCCAGCAGTTACTCAGGGACAGGCTCTGCTTATGGCTACACCTTC. This gives the protein CASSYSGTGSAYGYTF.